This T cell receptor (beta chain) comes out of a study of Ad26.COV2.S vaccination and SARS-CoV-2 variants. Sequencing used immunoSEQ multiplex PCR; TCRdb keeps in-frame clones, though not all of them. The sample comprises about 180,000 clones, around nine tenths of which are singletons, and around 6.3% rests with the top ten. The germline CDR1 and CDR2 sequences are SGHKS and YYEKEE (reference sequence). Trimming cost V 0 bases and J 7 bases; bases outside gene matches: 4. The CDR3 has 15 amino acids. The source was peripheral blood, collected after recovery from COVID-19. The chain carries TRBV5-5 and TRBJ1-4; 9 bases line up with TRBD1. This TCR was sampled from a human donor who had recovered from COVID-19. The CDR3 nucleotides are TGTGCCAGCAGCTTGGACAGGGGGCCGGGTGAAAAACTGTTTTTT. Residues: CASSLDRGPGEKLFF.